This T cell receptor beta chain was sequenced for a study of blood T cell repertoires in COVID-19. Study as a whole: Acute-phase and convalescent COVID-19 samples originated in the United States, Italy and Spain. T cells, B-cell-depleted T cells, or PBMCs provided the cDNA or gDNA that served as material.

As processed by the authors: The authors estimated nucleated cell counts from reference gene primer amplification. Sequencing was performed with immunoSEQ multiplex PCR; in TCRdb, only in-frame clones are kept and a portion is missing. The V and J calls and clone size are taken from that table; D and trimming were inferred from the DNA. The sample lists under 300,000 clones; around 87% were seen once. This study enrolled people aged about 18 to 90 from about 26 US geographic areas. The V gene's germline CDR1 is LGHDT and CDR2 YNNKEL (reference sequence). The CDR3 covers 16 residues. V gave up 0 bases and J gave up 1 base, with 12 bases separating them.

The rearrangement links TRBV3-1 (or the pseudogene TRBV3-2) to TRBJ1-1; the D is unclear. Sample: PBMCs or T cells enriched from blood (not recorded which). This sequence originates from a woman aged 25 to 45 with acute COVID-19. This CDR3 reads CASSQDFGIRNTEAFF. CDR3 sequence (DNA): TGTGCCAGCAGCCAAGATTTCGGGATACGGAACACTGAAGCTTTCTTT.